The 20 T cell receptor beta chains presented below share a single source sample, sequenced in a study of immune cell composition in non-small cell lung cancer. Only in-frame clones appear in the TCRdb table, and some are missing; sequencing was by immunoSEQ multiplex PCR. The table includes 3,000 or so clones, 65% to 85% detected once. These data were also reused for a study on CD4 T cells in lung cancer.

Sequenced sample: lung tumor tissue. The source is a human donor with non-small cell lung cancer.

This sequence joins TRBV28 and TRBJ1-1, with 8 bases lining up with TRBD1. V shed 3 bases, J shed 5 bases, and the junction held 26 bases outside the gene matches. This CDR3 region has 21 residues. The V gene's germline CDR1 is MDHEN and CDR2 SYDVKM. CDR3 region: CASSFGTGDLTSVRSNTEAFF. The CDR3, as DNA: TGTGCCAGCAGTTTCGGGACAGGCGACTTGACCTCCGTCCGGAGTAATACTGAAGCTTTCTTT.

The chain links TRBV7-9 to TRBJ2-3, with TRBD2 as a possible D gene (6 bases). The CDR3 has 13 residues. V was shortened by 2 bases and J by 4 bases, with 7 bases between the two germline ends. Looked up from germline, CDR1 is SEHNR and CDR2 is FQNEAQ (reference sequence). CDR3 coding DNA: TGTGCCAGCAGCTTAATAGCGGCAGATACGCAGTATTTT. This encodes CASSLIAADTQYF.

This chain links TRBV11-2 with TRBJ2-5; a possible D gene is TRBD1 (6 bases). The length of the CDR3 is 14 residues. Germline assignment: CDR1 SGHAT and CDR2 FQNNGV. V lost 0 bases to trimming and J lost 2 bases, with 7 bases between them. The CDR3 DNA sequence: TGTGCCAGCAGCTTAGACAGGGGACAAGAGACCCAGTACTTC. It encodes CASSLDRGQETQYF.

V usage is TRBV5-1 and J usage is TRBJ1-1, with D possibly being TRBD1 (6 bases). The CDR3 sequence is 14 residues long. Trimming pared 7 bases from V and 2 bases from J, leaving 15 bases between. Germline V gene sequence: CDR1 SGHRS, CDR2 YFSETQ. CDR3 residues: CASLSGQPNTEAFF. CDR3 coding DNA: TGCGCCAGCCTCTCTGGACAGCCCAACACTGAAGCTTTCTTT.

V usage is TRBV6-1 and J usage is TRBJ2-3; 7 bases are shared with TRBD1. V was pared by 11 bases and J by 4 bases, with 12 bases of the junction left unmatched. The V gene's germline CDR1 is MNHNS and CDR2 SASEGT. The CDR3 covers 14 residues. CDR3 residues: CALQKGARADTQYF. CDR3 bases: TGTGCCTTGCAAAAGGGGGCCCGGGCAGATACGCAGTATTTT.

CDR3 coding DNA: TGTGCCAGTAGATCAGAAACCGGGACAGGGGACTATGGCTACACCTTC. Translation gives CASRSETGTGDYGYTF. The chain uses TRBV19 and TRBJ1-2, with 10 bases lining up with TRBD1. The CDR3 has 16 amino acids. The germline CDR1 and CDR2 sequences are LNHDA and SQIVND (reference sequence). V lost 6 bases and J lost 3; bases outside the gene matches: 10.

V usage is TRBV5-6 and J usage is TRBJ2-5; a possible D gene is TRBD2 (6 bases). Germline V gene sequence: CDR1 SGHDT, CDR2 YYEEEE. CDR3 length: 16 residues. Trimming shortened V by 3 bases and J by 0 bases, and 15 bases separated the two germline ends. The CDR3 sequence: CASSSPGREYQETQYF. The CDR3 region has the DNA TGTGCCAGCAGCTCACCGGGACGGGAGTACCAAGAGACCCAGTACTTC.

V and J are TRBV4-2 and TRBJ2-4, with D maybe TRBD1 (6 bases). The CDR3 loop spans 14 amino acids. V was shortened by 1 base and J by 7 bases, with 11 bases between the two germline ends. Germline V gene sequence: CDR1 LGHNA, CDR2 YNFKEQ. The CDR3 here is CASSQVEGENIQYF. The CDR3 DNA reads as TGTGCCAGCAGCCAAGTAGAGGGGGAGAACATTCAGTACTTC.

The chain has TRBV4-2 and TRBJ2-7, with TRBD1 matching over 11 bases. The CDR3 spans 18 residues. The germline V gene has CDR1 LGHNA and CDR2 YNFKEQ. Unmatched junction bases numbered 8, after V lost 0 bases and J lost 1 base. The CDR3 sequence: CASSQENIRDRGSYEQYF. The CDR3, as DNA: TGTGCCAGCAGCCAAGAGAACATCCGGGACAGGGGGTCCTACGAGCAGTACTTC.

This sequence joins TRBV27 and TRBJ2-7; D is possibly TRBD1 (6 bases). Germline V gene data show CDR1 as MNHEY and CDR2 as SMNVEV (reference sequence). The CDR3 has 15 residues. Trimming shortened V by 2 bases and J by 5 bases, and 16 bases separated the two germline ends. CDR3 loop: CASSLQGLVVNEQYF. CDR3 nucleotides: TGTGCCAGCAGTTTACAGGGGCTTGTAGTGAACGAGCAGTACTTC.

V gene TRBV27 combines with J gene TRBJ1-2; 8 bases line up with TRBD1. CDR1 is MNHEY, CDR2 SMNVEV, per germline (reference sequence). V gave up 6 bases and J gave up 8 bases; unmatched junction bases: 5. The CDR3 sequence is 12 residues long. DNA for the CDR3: TGTGCCAGCAGATCCGGACAGGGAGGCTACACCTTC. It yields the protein CASRSGQGGYTF.

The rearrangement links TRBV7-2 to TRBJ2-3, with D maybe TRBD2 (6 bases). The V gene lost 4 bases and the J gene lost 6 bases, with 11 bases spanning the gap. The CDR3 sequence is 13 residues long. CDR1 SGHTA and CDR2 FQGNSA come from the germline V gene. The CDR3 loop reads CASSSRGLDTQYF. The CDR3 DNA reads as TGTGCCAGCAGCTCTCGGGGGTTGGATACGCAGTATTTT.

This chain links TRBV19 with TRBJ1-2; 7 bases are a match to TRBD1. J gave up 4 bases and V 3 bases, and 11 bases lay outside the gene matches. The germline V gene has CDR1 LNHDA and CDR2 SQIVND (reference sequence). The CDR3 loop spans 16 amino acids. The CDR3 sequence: CASSMVGRGPGYGYTF. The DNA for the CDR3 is TGTGCCAGTAGTATGGTTGGTAGGGGGCCTGGCTATGGCTACACCTTC.

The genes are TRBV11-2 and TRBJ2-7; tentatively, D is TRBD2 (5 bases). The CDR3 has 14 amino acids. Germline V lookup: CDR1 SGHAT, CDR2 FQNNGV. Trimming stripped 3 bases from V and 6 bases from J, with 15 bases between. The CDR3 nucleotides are TGTGCCAGCAGCTTCGGGTCTAGCCGGGTCGAGCAGTACTTC. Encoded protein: CASSFGSSRVEQYF.

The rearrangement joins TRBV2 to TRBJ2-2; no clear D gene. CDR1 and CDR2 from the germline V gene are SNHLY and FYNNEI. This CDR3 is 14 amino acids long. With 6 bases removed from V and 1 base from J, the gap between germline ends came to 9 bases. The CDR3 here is CASRVTENTGELFF. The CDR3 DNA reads TGTGCCAGCAGGGTCACAGAGAACACCGGGGAGCTGTTTTTT.

The DNA for the CDR3 is TGTGCCAGCAGTGCGGGACAGTACGTTAGCACAGATACGCAGTATTTT. Encoded protein: CASSAGQYVSTDTQYF. This sequence joins TRBV6-1 and TRBJ2-3, with 7 nucleotides matching TRBD1. The CDR3 sequence is 16 residues long. Per the germline V gene, CDR1 is MNHNS and CDR2 is SASEGT. V shed 4 bases, J shed 0 bases, and the junction held 7 bases outside the gene matches.

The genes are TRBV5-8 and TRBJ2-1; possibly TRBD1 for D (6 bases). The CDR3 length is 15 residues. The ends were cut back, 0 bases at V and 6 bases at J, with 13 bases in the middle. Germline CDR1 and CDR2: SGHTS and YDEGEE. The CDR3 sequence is CASSLGARGINEQFF. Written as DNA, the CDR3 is TGTGCCAGCAGCTTGGGTGCCAGGGGAATCAATGAGCAGTTCTTC.

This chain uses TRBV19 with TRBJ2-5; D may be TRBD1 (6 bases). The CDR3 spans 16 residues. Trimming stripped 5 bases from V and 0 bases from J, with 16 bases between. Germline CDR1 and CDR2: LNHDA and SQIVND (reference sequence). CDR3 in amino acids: CASSSPRDNYQETQYF. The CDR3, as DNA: TGTGCCAGTAGTTCGCCTCGGGACAACTACCAAGAGACCCAGTACTTC. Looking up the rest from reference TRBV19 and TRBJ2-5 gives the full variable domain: DGGITQSPKYLFRKEGQNVTLSCEQNLNHDAMYWYRQDPGQGLRLIYYSQIVNDFQKGDIAEGYSVSREKKESFPLTVTSAQKNPTAFYLCASSSPRDNYQETQYFGPGTRLLVL.

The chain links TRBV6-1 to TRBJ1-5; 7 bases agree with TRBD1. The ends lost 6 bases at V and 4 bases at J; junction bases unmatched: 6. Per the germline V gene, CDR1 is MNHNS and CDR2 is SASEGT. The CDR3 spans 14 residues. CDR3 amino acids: CASRYRGDNQPQHF. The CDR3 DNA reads TGTGCCAGCAGATACAGGGGTGATAATCAGCCCCAGCATTTT.

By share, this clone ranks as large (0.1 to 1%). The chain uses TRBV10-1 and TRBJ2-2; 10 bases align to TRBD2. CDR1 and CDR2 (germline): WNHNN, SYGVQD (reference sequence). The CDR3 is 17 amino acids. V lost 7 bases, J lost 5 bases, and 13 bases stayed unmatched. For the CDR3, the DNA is TGCGCCAGCAAGGGCAGGGTGACTAGCGGGCTTACCGGGGAGCTGTTTTTT. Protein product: CASKGRVTSGLTGELFF.